This is a list of T cell receptor beta chains from one sample in a study of cytomegalovirus exposure and HLA in healthy donors. Measured with immunoSEQ multiplex PCR; TCRdb has only the in-frame clones, and not every one. The table lists roughly 100,000 clones, approximately 85% of them singletons. The sequencing input was PBMCs. Source of these receptors: a man between 25 and 39 years old in good health and CMV-seronegative. Both conserved end residues are part of each CDR3. Not all rows give a size; the values are once, few, many and, for expanded clones, a class.

CDR3	size	V	J
CASSLLSETYGYTF	NA	TRBV7-8	TRBJ1-2
CASSQTEGVFVGNTIYF	NA	TRBV4-1	TRBJ1-3
CAWGRTTGGGTEAFF	NA	TRBV30	TRBJ1-1
CASSLAGTNYEQYF	NA	TRBV5-1	TRBJ2-7
CASSPSTGGFDGYTF	NA	TRBV9	TRBJ1-2
CASRKEGREGTDTQYF	NA	TRBV16	TRBJ2-3
CASSVEQGDIDTQYF	once	TRBV9	TRBJ2-3
CASSSTGGGLPRRDTQYF	few	TRBV7-8	TRBJ2-3
CASSLVSGGSYNEQFF	NA	TRBV28	TRBJ2-1
CASSLGTGPYEQYF	few	TRBV27	TRBJ2-7
CASRLGLALGYEQFF	NA	TRBV5-1	TRBJ2-1
CASSYPGGFEQFF	NA	TRBV27	TRBJ2-1
CAWSGDTNTEAFF	NA	TRBV30	TRBJ1-1
CASSQVVGTPRGKLFF	NA	TRBV4-1	TRBJ1-4
CASVPGGTYNEQFF	NA	TRBV7-9	TRBJ2-1
CASSLKGLDTQYF	few	TRBV5-6	TRBJ2-3
CSASPRVGYTF	NA	TRBV20-1	TRBJ1-2
CSVLTSLDQPQHF	NA	TRBV29-1	TRBJ1-5
CASGSGSKNIQYF	NA	TRBV28	TRBJ2-4
CSVSDSSNQPQHF	NA	TRBV29-1	TRBJ1-5
CASSVGGISYEQYF	few	TRBV9	TRBJ2-7
CASSLRQGYEQYF	NA	TRBV7-2	TRBJ2-7
CASSYSGVNTEAFF	NA	TRBV6-5	TRBJ1-1
CSVRGAGMGETQYF	once	TRBV29-1	TRBJ2-5
CASSLVAGLNQETQYF	NA	TRBV5-1	TRBJ2-5
CASSSSGRNNEQFF	NA	TRBV5-1	TRBJ2-1
CASSLQRGPYEQYF	NA	TRBV2	TRBJ2-7
CASSQVGTGLLEQYF	NA	TRBV4-1	TRBJ2-7
CASSLGLGQETQYF	few	TRBV7-3	TRBJ2-5
CASSPRGGRNEQFF	NA	TRBV7-9	TRBJ2-1
CASSPTGAAYEQYF	NA	TRBV13	TRBJ2-7
CAIPAGQAFNEQFF	once	TRBV11-1	TRBJ2-1
CASSDSRTVNNEQFF	NA	TRBV6-4	TRBJ2-1
CASRVRGQGLNTGELFF	once	TRBV5-4	TRBJ2-2
CASSKVGGCGNSNQPQHF	NA	TRBV21-1	TRBJ1-5
CASSLSTGGRTQYF	NA	TRBV27	TRBJ2-5
CASSPTGGNQPQHF	few	TRBV7-2	TRBJ1-5
CATSLSGYEQYF	NA	TRBV15	TRBJ2-7
CASSLGQGLIYGYTF	NA	TRBV28	TRBJ1-2